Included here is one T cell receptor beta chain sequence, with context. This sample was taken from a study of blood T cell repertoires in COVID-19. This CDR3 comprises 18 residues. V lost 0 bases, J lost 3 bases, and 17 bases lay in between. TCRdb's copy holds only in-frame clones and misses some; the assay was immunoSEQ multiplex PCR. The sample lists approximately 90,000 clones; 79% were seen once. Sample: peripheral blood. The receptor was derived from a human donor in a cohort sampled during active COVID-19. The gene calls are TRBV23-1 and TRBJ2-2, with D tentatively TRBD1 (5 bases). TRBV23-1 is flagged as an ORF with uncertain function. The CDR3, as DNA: TGCGCCAGCAGTCAATCGGCCAGGGCATCGTTTGACACCGGGGAGCTGTTTTTT. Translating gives CASSQSARASFDTGELFF.